One sample yielded the 5 T cell receptor beta chains listed below, sequenced in a study of type 1 and type 2 diabetes patients. The PCR template was genomic DNA. Multiplex PCR with 30 forward and 13 reverse primers amplified the TCR beta CDR3. TCRdb independently ran MiXCR on the multiplex PCR reads; one entry per CDR3 protein. In the table there are 250,000 or so distinct CDR3 sequences, roughly 50% of which are singletons. The specimen sequenced was peripheral blood mononuclear cells (PBMCs). Receptors were obtained from a man between 18 and 29 years old with type 2 diabetes.

A single count supports this clonotype. The rearrangement links TRBV7-9 to TRBJ1-2; D remains ambiguous. The CDR3 loop spans 14 amino acids. Germline CDR1 is SEHNR and CDR2 is FQNEAQ (reference sequence). V dropped 5 bases and J dropped 7 bases, with 17 bases sitting between them. CDR3 amino acids: CASSMRLRIGGYTF. The CDR3 DNA follows: TGTGCCAGCAGCATGAGATTAAGGATTGGTGGCTACACCTTC.

The chain links TRBV29-1 to TRBJ2-5; 13 bases agree with TRBD2. The ends lost 1 base at V and 3 bases at J; junction bases unmatched: 2. The CDR3 loop spans 15 amino acids. Germline V gene sequence: CDR1 SQVTM, CDR2 ANQGSEA. Written as DNA, the CDR3 is TGCAGCGTTGAAGGACTAGCGGGGGGCGAAGAGACCCAGTACTTC. This encodes CSVEGLAGGEETQYF.

The chain employs TRBV12-3 or TRBV12-4 and TRBJ2-1; 8 nucleotides line up with TRBD2. The trim removed 5 bases at V and 4 bases at J, leaving 4 bases unmatched. CDR3 length: 14 amino acids. The CDR3: CASSRLARYNEQFF. The CDR3 bases are TGTGCCAGCAGTCGACTAGCGCGTTACAATGAGCAGTTCTTC.

V is TRBV7-9 and J is TRBJ1-1; no clear D. This CDR3 contains 14 residues. The germline V gene has CDR1 SEHNR and CDR2 FQNEAQ (reference sequence). The V gene lost 5 bases and the J gene lost 5 bases, with 15 bases spanning the gap. In DNA, the CDR3 is TGTGCCAGCAGCCCCCCGATCGGACCTACTGAAGCTTTCTTT. Its protein product is CASSPPIGPTEAFF.

This clonotype was seen only a few times. V gene TRBV11-3 combines with J gene TRBJ2-7; D unresolved. Germline-derived CDR1 and CDR2 are SGHNT and YENEEA. Trimming cost V 1 base and J 5 bases, with 9 bases left between them. The CDR3 runs to 13 residues. The CDR3 here is CASSLGESNEQYF. CDR3 coding DNA: TGTGCCAGCAGCTTAGGGGAAAGCAACGAGCAGTACTTC.